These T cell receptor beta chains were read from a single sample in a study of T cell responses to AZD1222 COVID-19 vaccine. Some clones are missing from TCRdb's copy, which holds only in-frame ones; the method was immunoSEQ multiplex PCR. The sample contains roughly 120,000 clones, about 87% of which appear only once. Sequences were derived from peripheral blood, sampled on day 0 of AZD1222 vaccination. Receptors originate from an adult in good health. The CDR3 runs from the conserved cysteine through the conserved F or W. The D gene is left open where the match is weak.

CASSFVSNQPQHF	TGTGCCAGCAGCTTTGTAAGCAATCAGCCCCAGCATTTT	NA	TRBJ1-5	TRBV7-2
CASSPAGTGVDGYTF	TGTGCCAGCTCACCGGCCGGGACAGGGGTGGATGGCTACACCTTC	TRBD1	TRBJ1-2	TRBV18
CASSKQGARGYEQYF	TGTGCCAGCAGCAAGCAGGGGGCACGAGGGTACGAGCAGTACTTC	TRBD1	TRBJ2-7	TRBV7-8
CASSGRHYGYTF	TGTGCCAGCTCGGGCAGGCACTATGGCTACACCTTC	NA	TRBJ1-2	TRBV6-5
CASRGTGTNYGYTF	TGTGCCAGCAGGGGGACAGGGACGAACTATGGCTACACCTTC	TRBD1	TRBJ1-2	TRBV6-5
CASSGQGGDTQYF	TGCGCCAGCAGTGGTCAGGGCGGAGATACGCAGTATTTT	NA	TRBJ2-3	TRBV10-1
CSQGGVGNTEAFF	TGCAGCCAGGGGGGGGTCGGTAACACTGAAGCTTTCTTT	TRBD1	TRBJ1-1	TRBV29-1
CASSLARATNEKLFF	TGCGCCAGCAGCTTGGCCAGGGCCACTAATGAAAAACTGTTTTTT	NA	TRBJ1-4	TRBV5-1
CASSLTGSGNTIYF	TGTGCCAGCAGCCTCACAGGGAGTGGAAACACCATATATTTT	NA	TRBJ1-3	TRBV7-9
CASTATVVILSGANVLTF	TGTGCCAGTACCGCGACAGTAGTTATTCTCTCTGGGGCCAACGTCCTGACTTTC	NA	TRBJ2-6	TRBV19